This T cell receptor beta chain was identified in a study of T cell responses to AZD1222 COVID-19 vaccine. Study outcomes and limitations: Researchers took repertoire samples only after the peak T cell response had come. Seropositivity was recorded at baseline in only 5 or 6 AZD1222 recipients. Donors in the cohort were predominantly white British and more often female, and clonal diversity was possibly underestimated.

The protocol was immunoSEQ multiplex PCR, while the TCRdb copy is restricted to in-frame clones and leaves out a portion. The sample gives about 130,000 clones, roughly 92% of which show up once; about 1.1% is in the top ten. Of note for this clone: Antigen specificity is unknown.

The clonotype comes from an adult who received the AZD1222 COVID-19 vaccine. The source material was peripheral blood, sampled 28 days after the second AZD1222 dose.

CDR3 sequence: CAWSAFMGGGPYGELFF. The CDR3, as DNA: TGTGCCTGGAGCGCATTTATGGGGGGAGGGCCATACGGGGAGCTGTTTTTT. V usage is TRBV30 and J usage is TRBJ2-2; 7 bases align to TRBD2. CDR1 and CDR2 from the germline V gene are GTSNPN and SVGIG (reference sequence). CDR3 length: 17 residues. Germline trimming cut 3 bases from V and 7 bases from J; bases unmatched to any gene: 17.